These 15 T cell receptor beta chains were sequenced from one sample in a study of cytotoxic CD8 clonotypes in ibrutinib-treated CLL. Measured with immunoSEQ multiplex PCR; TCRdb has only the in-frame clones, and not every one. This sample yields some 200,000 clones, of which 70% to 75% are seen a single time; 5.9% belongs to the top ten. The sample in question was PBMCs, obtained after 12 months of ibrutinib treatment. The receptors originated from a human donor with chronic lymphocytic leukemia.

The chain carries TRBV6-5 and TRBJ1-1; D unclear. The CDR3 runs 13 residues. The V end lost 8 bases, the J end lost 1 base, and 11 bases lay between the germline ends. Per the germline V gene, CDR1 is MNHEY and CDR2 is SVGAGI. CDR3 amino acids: CASRRGGNTEAFF. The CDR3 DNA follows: TGTGCCAGCCGACGGGGTGGGAACACTGAAGCTTTCTTT.

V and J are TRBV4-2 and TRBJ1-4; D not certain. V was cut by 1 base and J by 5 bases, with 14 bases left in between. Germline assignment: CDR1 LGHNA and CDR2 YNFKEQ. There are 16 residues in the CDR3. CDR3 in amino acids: CASSQAPTFVNEKLFF. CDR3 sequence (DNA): TGTGCCAGCAGCCAAGCCCCGACCTTTGTCAATGAAAAACTGTTTTTT.

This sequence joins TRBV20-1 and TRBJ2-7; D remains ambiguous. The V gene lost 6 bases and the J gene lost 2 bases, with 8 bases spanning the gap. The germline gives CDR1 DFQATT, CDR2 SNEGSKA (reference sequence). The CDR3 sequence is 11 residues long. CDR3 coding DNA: TGCAGTGCGAATAGGCCCTACGAGCAGTACTTC. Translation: CSANRPYEQYF.

As DNA, the CDR3 is TGTGCCACCAGCGAGACCTCGGGGGTGTACACTGAAGCTTTCTTT. Its protein is CATSETSGVYTEAFF. The chain is built from TRBV15 and TRBJ1-1; D might be TRBD1 (5 bases). CDR3 size: 15 residues. Germline CDR1 and CDR2: LNHNV and YYDKDF (reference sequence). V was pared by 5 bases and J by 3 bases, with 16 bases between.

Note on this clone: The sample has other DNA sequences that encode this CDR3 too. This CDR3 reads CASSVQVNYGYTF. CDR3 coding DNA: TGTGCCAGCAGCGTTCAGGTTAACTATGGCTACACCTTC. This chain uses TRBV9 with TRBJ1-2; no clear D. The CDR3 totals 13 residues. Germline CDR1 and CDR2: SGDLS and YYNGEE. The V end lost 2 bases, the J end lost 1 base, and 6 bases lay between the germline ends.

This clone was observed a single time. In nucleotides, the CDR3 is TGTGCCAGCAGTGCCTGGTCAGGGGGCATTTACGAGCAGTACTTC. This sequence encodes CASSAWSGGIYEQYF. The gene calls are TRBV6-1 and TRBJ2-7; 8 bases agree with TRBD1. Trimming cost V 4 bases and J 4 bases; bases outside gene matches: 9. CDR1 is MNHNS, CDR2 SASEGT, per germline. The CDR3 has 15 residues.

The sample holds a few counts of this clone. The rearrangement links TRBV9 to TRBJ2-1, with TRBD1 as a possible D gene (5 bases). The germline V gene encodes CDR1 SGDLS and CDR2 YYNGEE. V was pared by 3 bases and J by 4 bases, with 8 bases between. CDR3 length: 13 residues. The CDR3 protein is CASSGGHYNEQFF. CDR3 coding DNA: TGTGCCAGCAGCGGCGGACATTACAATGAGCAGTTCTTC.

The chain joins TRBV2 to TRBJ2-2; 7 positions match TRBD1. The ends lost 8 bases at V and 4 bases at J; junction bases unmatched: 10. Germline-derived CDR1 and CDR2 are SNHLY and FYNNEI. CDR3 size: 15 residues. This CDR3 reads CASHLTGSSTGELFF. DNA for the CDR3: TGTGCCAGCCACCTGACAGGGAGTAGCACCGGGGAGCTGTTTTTT.

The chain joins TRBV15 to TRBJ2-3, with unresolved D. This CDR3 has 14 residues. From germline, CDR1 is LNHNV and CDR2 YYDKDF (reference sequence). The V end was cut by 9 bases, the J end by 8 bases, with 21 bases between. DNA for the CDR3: TGTGCCACTACCACGGGCAGTCCGCAAGCTACGCAGTATTTT. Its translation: CATTTGSPQATQYF.

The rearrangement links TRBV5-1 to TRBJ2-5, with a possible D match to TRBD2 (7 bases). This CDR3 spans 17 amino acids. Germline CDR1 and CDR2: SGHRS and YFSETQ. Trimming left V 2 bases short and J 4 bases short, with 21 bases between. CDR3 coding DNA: TGCGCCAGCAGCTTAGGACCTTTGGTGAGGGGGGGAGAGACCCAGTACTTC. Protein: CASSLGPLVRGGETQYF.

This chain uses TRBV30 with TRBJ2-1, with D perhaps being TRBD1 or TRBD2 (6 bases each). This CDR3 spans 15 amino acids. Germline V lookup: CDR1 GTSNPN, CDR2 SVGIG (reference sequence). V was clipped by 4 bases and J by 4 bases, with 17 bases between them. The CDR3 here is CAWTGGGSLYNEQFF. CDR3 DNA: TGTGCCTGGACCGGAGGGGGGTCTTTGTACAATGAGCAGTTCTTC. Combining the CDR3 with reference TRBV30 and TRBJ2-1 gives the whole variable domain SQTIHQWPATLVQPVGSPLSLECTVEGTSNPNLYWYRQAAGRGLQLLFYSVGIGQISSEVPQNLSASRPQDRQFILSSKKLLLSDSGFYLCAWTGGGSLYNEQFFGPGTRLTVL.

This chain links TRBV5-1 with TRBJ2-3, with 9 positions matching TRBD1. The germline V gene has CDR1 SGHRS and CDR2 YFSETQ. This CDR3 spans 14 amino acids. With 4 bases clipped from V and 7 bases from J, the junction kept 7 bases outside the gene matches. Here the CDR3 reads CASSPGQGKYTQYF. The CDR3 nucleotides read TGCGCCAGCAGCCCTGGACAGGGGAAGTATACGCAGTATTTT.

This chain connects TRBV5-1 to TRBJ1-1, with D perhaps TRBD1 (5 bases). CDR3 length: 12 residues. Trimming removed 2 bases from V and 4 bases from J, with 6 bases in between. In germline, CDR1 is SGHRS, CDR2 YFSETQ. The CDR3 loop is CASSFGGTEAFF. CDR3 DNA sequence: TGCGCCAGCAGCTTCGGGGGCACTGAAGCTTTCTTT.

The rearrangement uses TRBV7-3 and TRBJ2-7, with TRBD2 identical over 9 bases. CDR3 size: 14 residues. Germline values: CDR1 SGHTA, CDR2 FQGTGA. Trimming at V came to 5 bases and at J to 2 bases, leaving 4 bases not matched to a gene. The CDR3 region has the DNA TGTGCCAGCAGCCATAGCGGGAGTCCCTACGAGCAGTACTTC. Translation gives CASSHSGSPYEQYF.

CDR3 sequence reads: CASKMDYRGGELFF. CDR3 DNA sequence: TGTGCCAGCAAAATGGACTACCGCGGCGGGGAGCTGTTTTTT. V is TRBV6-5 and J is TRBJ2-2, with TRBD2 as a possible D gene (6 bases). Germline V lookup: CDR1 MNHEY, CDR2 SVGAGI. This CDR3 is 14 amino acids long. Deletions cut 7 bases from V and 7 bases from J, with 16 bases between.